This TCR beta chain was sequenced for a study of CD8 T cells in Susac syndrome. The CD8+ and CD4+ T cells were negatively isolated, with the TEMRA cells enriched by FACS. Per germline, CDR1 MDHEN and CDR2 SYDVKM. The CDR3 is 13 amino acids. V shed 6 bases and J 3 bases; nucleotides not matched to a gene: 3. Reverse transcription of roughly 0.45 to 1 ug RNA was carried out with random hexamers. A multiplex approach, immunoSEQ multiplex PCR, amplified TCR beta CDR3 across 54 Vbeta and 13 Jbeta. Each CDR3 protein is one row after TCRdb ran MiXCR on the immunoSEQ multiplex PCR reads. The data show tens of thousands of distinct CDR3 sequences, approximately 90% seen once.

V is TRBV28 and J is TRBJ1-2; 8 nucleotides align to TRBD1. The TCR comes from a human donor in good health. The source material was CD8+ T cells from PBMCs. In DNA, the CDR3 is TGTGCCAGCAGCCTGACAGGGGACTATGGCTACACCTTC. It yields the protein CASSLTGDYGYTF.